Reported below is one TCR beta chain. Residents of 24 US areas, aged roughly 18 to 95 years, made up the participants. Assignments of participants to cohorts depended upon their own reported clinical history. From germline, CDR1 is MNHNY and CDR2 SVGAGI (reference sequence). This CDR3 is 14 amino acids long. Trimming shortened V by 2 bases and J by 6 bases, and 13 bases separated the two germline ends. This sample is part of a study of blood T cell repertoires in COVID-19. Study as a whole: Specimens from acute and convalescent COVID-19 originated in the United States, Italy and Spain. Sources were T cells, B-cell-depleted T cells, or PBMCs; the material itself was cDNA or gDNA.

The method was immunoSEQ multiplex PCR; TCRdb's version includes in-frame clones alone and lacks a portion of them. The table records around 200,000 clones, roughly 85% of them present only once. Sequencing was performed on PBMCs or T cells enriched from blood (not recorded which). This receptor was identified in a woman in her thirties or forties with acute COVID-19. The chain couples TRBV6-6 to TRBJ1-2; D gene uncertain. CDR3 nucleotides: TGTGCCAGCAGTTACGAGGCAGAGAGGGATGGCTACACCTTC. This sequence encodes CASSYEAERDGYTF.